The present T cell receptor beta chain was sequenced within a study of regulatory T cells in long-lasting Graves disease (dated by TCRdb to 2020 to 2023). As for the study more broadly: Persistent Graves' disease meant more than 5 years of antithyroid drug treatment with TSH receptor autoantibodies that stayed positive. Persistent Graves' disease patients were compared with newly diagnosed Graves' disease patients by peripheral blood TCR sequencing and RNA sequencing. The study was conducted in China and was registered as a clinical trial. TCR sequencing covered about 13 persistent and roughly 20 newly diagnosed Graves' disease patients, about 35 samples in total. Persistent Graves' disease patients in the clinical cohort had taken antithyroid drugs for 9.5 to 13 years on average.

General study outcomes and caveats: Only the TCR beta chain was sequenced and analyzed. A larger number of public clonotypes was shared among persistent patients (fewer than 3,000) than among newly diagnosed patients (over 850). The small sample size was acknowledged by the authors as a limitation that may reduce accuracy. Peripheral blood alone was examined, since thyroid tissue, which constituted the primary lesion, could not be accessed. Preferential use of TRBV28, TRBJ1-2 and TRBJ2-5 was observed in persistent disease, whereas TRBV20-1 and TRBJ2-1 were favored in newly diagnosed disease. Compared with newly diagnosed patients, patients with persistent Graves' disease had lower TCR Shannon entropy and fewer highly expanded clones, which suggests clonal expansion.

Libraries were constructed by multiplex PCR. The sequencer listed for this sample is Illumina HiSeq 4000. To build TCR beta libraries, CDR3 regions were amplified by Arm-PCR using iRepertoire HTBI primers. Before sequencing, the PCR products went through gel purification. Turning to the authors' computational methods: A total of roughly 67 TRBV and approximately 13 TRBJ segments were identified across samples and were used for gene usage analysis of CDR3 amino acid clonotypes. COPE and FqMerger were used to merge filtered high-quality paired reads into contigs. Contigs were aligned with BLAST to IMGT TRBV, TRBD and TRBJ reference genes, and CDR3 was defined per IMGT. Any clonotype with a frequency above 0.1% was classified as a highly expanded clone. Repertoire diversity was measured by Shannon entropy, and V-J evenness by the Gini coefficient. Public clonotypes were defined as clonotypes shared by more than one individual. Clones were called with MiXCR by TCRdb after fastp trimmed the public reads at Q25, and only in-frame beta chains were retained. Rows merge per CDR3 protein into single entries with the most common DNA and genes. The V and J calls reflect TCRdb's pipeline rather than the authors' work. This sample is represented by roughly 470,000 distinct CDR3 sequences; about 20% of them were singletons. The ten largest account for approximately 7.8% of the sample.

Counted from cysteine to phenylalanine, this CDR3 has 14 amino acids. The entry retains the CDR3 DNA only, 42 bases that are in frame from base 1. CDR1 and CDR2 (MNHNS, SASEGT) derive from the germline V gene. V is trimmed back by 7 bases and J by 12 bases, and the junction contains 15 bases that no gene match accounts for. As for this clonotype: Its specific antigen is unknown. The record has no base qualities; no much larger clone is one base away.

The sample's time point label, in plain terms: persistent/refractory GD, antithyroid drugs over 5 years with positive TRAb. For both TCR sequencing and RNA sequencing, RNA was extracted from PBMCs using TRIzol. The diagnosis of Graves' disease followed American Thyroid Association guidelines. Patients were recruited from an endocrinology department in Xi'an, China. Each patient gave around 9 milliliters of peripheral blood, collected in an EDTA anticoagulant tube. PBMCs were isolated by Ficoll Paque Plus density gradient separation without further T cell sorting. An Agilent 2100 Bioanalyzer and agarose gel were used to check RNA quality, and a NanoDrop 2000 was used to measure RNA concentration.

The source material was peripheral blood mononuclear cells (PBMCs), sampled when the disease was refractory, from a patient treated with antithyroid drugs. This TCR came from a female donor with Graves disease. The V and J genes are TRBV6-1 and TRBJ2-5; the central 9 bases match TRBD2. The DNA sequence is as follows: TGTGCCAGCATCGAACCGGGACTAGCCAGCCGCGAGTACTTC. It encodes CASIEPGLASREYF.